The rows below give T cell receptor beta chains drawn from one sample of a study of cytomegalovirus exposure and HLA in healthy donors. Only in-frame clones appear in the TCRdb table, and some are missing; sequencing was by immunoSEQ multiplex PCR. The sample records about 140,000 clones, less than 85% being singletons. The source material was PBMCs. The receptors here all came from a woman aged 60-75 years in good health and CMV-seropositive. Each CDR3 is given with its conserved first and last residue. Fields, in order: V gene, J gene, clone size, D gene, CDR3 DNA, CDR3 protein. A D gene is named only where the DNA matches it firmly. Expanded clones are given a class, and other clones once, few, many or no size at all.

>TRBV29-1|TRBJ2-5|-|-
TGCAGCGCCCGAGGAGAGACCCAGTACTTC
CSARGETQYF
>TRBV5-5|TRBJ1-1|-|TRBD1
TGTGCCAGCAGCCAACTGACAGGGGGCACTGAAGCTTTCTTT
CASSQLTGGTEAFF
>TRBV4-2|TRBJ2-2|-|-
TGTGCCAGCAGCCAAGATGGCTGGGAGCTGTTTTTT
CASSQDGWELFF
>TRBV11-3|TRBJ1-5|-|-
TGTGCCAGCAGCCTTCACAGGACAGACGGCAATCAGCCCCAGCATTTT
CASSLHRTDGNQPQHF
>TRBV28|TRBJ2-1|-|TRBD1
TGTGCCAGCAGTCGCTTGGGGACAGTCGATGAGCAGTTCTTC
CASSRLGTVDEQFF
>TRBV6-6|TRBJ1-1|-|-
TGTGCCAGCAGTAATCAGAACACTGAAGCTTTCTTT
CASSNQNTEAFF
>TRBV18|TRBJ1-3|-|-
TGTGCCAGCTCCCAGGGCGTTGGAAACACCATATATTTT
CASSQGVGNTIYF
>TRBV27|TRBJ1-2|few|-
TGTGCCAGCACTGCCCCCGGGACATCTCATGGCTACACCTTC
CASTAPGTSHGYTF
>TRBV11-3|TRBJ2-1|few|TRBD2
TGTGCCAGCAGCCCCGGGCTAGCGGGAGGCAATGAGCAGTTCTTC
CASSPGLAGGNEQFF
>TRBV10-3|TRBJ2-7|-|-
TGTGCCATCAGTGAGGAGGGCTACGAGCAGTACTTC
CAISEEGYEQYF
>TRBV19|TRBJ2-1|-|TRBD2
TGTGCCAGTAGTGCGACCCTCCTACTAGCGGGGTTTTACAATGAGCAGTTCTTC
CASSATLLLAGFYNEQFF
>TRBV7-9|TRBJ2-7|-|TRBD1
TGTGCCAGCAGCCCGCGGACAGGGGCCCGGTTGGAGCAGTACTTC
CASSPRTGARLEQYF
>TRBV19|TRBJ2-5|-|-
TGTGCCAGTAGTATCGGGGGGCGCGGGGAGACCCAGTACTTC
CASSIGGRGETQYF
>TRBV5-1|TRBJ2-5|-|TRBD1
TGCGCCAGCAGCTCTTATGGGCAGGGGGCGGGAGAGACCCAGTACTTC
CASSSYGQGAGETQYF
>TRBV10-2|TRBJ2-7|-|TRBD2
TGCGCCAGCAGGAACTTTCTAGCGGGCCTCAACGAGCAGTACTTC
CASRNFLAGLNEQYF
>TRBV15|TRBJ2-5|few|TRBD1
TGTGCCACCAGCACGGTACAGGGGTCCATGCAGACCCAGTACTTC
CATSTVQGSMQTQYF
>TRBV5-5|TRBJ1-6|-|-
TGTGCCAGCAGCTTGGATGCCACCGGAGGTTCACCCCTCCACTTT
CASSLDATGGSPLHF
>TRBV15|TRBJ2-7|-|TRBD1
TGTGCCACCAGCCGGAGCCGGGACAGGGCCCGCTACGAGCAGTACTTC
CATSRSRDRARYEQYF
>TRBV19|TRBJ2-7|-|-
TGTGCCAGTAGCTACACAGGGTTTTCCTACGAGCAGTACTTC
CASSYTGFSYEQYF
>TRBV30|TRBJ2-5|-|-
TGTGCCTGGAGTGTCGGAGAGACCCAGTACTTC
CAWSVGETQYF
>TRBV2|TRBJ2-5|-|-
TGTGCCAGCACCATGGGCAGGGAAGGCGAGACCCAGTACTTC
CASTMGREGETQYF
>TRBV27|TRBJ2-1|-|TRBD2
TGTGCCAGCAGTTCGACAACCTACGGACTAGCGGGACCCTACAATGAGCAGTTCTTC
CASSSTTYGLAGPYNEQFF
>TRBV6-5|TRBJ1-1|-|TRBD1
TGTGCCAGCAGGAGGGGGCGGAACACTGAAGCTTTCTTT
CASRRGRNTEAFF
>TRBV6-1|TRBJ2-5|-|-
TGTGCCAGCAGTGAAGCGCTTCGAGTGAGAACCCAGTACTTC
CASSEALRVRTQYF
>TRBV7-2|TRBJ1-1|-|TRBD1
TGTGCCAGCAGCTCCGGACAGGACACTGAAGCTTTCTTT
CASSSGQDTEAFF
>TRBV18|TRBJ2-1|-|TRBD2
TGTGCCAGCTCACCACTACTCACCGGACTAGCGGGAGCCTACAATGAGCAGTTCTTC
CASSPLLTGLAGAYNEQFF
>TRBV29-1|TRBJ1-1|-|TRBD1
TGCAGCGTCGGGACAGGGCACACTGAAGCTTTCTTT
CSVGTGHTEAFF
>TRBV28|TRBJ1-5|few|-
TGTGCCAGCAGCGAACTGTTTGGGGGGGAGGCAGGGTCTAGCAATCAGCCCCAGCATTTT
CASSELFGGEAGSSNQPQHF
>TRBV5-1|TRBJ2-1|few|TRBD2
TGCGCCAGCAGCTTGGGAGTACTAGCGGGAGTAGATGAGCAGTTCTTC
CASSLGVLAGVDEQFF
>TRBV7-2|TRBJ1-2|-|-
TGTGCCAGCAGCCATCCAGGGAATTCCTACACCTTC
CASSHPGNSYTF
>TRBV27|TRBJ1-2|-|-
TGTGCCAGCAGTCCCACCACCCTACACTATGGCTACACCTTC
CASSPTTLHYGYTF
>TRBV5-6|TRBJ1-2|-|TRBD1
TGTGCCAGCAGCGCCCCGGGACAGGGGGACTATGGCTACACCTTC
CASSAPGQGDYGYTF
>TRBV28|TRBJ2-2|-|-
TGTGCCAGCAGTGTACCGGGATTAGAGGGCACCGGGGAGCTGTTTTTT
CASSVPGLEGTGELFF
>TRBV4-1|TRBJ2-1|-|-
TGCGCCAGCAGCCAGGCCGACATCTACAATGAGCAGTTCTTC
CASSQADIYNEQFF
>TRBV28|TRBJ1-1|-|TRBD1
TGTGCCAGCAGACAGGGGTTTGTCACTGAAGCTTTCTTT
CASRQGFVTEAFF
>TRBV7-2|TRBJ1-4|-|-
TGTGCCAGCAGCCCAACCAGTGAAAAACTGTTTTTT
CASSPTSEKLFF
>TRBV5-4|TRBJ1-5|-|-
TGTGCCAGCAGCTTGGACCCTAGAGAGCCCCAGCATTTT
CASSLDPREPQHF
>TRBV2|TRBJ2-2|-|-
TGTGCCAGCAGTGCGCGGGGAGCGAACACCGGGGAGCTGTTTTTT
CASSARGANTGELFF
>TRBV6-1|TRBJ2-4|-|TRBD2
TGTGCCAGCAGATTAGCGGGAGTCGCCAAAAACATTCAGTACTTC
CASRLAGVAKNIQYF
>TRBV19|TRBJ2-6|-|-
TGTGCCTCATCCAGGGCCACTGGGGCCAACGTCCTGACTTTC
CASSRATGANVLTF
>TRBV11-2|TRBJ1-2|-|-
TGTGCCAGCAGCCTCCGGGGGGGCTACACCTTC
CASSLRGGYTF
>TRBV5-4|TRBJ2-3|-|TRBD2
TGTGCCAGCAGCTTGACTAGCGGGAGTCATGCAGATACGCAGTATTTT
CASSLTSGSHADTQYF
>TRBV23-1|TRBJ2-5|-|-
TGCGCCAGCAGTCAATCGAGCCCCCTTCGGCAAGAGACCCAGTACTTC
CASSQSSPLRQETQYF
>TRBV5-1|TRBJ2-5|-|TRBD1
TGCGCCAGCAGCTCTGGACAGGGCGGGCAAGAGACCCAGTACTTC
CASSSGQGGQETQYF
>TRBV7-9|TRBJ1-3|-|-
TGTGCCAGCAGCCCTCCGGGACAAAGCTCTGGAAACACCATATATTTT
CASSPPGQSSGNTIYF
>TRBV7-3|TRBJ2-3|-|-
TGTGCCAGCAGCTTAAGGAGGACAGTCACAGATACGCAGTATTTT
CASSLRRTVTDTQYF
>TRBV19|TRBJ2-1|-|TRBD2
TGTGCCAGTACCCAGCGGGAGGGCAGAGAGCAGTTCTTC
CASTQREGREQFF
>TRBV2|TRBJ1-4|-|TRBD1
TGTGCCAGCGTAGGGGACAGGAATGAAAAACTGTTTTTT
CASVGDRNEKLFF
>TRBV18|TRBJ1-3|-|TRBD1
TGTGCCAGCTCCTATGGACAGGGGCAGGGAAACACCATATATTTT
CASSYGQGQGNTIYF
>TRBV6-1|TRBJ2-1|-|-
TGTGCCAGCAGCCCTGAGGTGAGGGTTTTAAATGAGCAGTTCTTC
CASSPEVRVLNEQFF
>TRBV27|TRBJ1-1|-|-
TGTGCCAGCAGTCACCCCCCGCGGGCGACGAACACTGAAGCTTTCTTT
CASSHPPRATNTEAFF
>TRBV5-4|TRBJ2-3|-|-
TGTGCCAGCAGCCAGAGAGGGAGGGGGACAGATACGCAGTATTTT
CASSQRGRGTDTQYF
>TRBV27|TRBJ1-1|-|TRBD1
TGTGCCAGCAGTTTTTCGGACAGGATTGAAGCTTTCTTT
CASSFSDRIEAFF
>TRBV18|TRBJ2-5|once|TRBD1
TGTGCCAGCTCACCACTACAGGGGGGACAAGAGACCCAGTACTTC
CASSPLQGGQETQYF
>TRBV5-1|TRBJ2-2|-|-
TGCGCCAGCAGCTCGACAGGCCCGAACACCGGGGAGCTGTTTTTT
CASSSTGPNTGELFF